The 27 T cell receptor beta chains listed next were all sequenced from one sample in a study of blood T cell repertoires in COVID-19. Some clones are missing from TCRdb's copy, which holds only in-frame ones; the method was immunoSEQ multiplex PCR. The sample includes approximately 33,000 clones, about 85% of them seen just once. Sequences were obtained from peripheral blood. Every receptor here comes from a man between 65 and 80 years old with acute or convalescent COVID-19.

The genes are TRBV11-2 and TRBJ2-1; TRBD2 aligns across 15 bases. V shed 7 bases, J shed 4 bases, and the junction held 5 bases outside the gene matches. This CDR3 contains 16 residues. Germline CDR1 is SGHAT and CDR2 is FQNNGV. The CDR3: CASTRGTSGRYNEQFF. The CDR3 nucleotides read TGTGCCAGCACCCGAGGGACTAGCGGGAGGTACAATGAGCAGTTCTTC. The full variable domain, with the rest looked up from reference TRBV11-2 and TRBJ2-1, is EAGVAQSPRYKIIEKRQSVAFWCNPISGHATLYWYQQILGQGPKLLIQFQNNGVVDDSQLPKDRFSAERLKGVDSTLKIQPAKLEDSAVYLCASTRGTSGRYNEQFFGPGTRLTVL.

V gene TRBV6-6 combines with J gene TRBJ1-5; D perhaps matches TRBD1 (5 bases). The CDR3 sequence is 15 residues long. Trimming shortened V by 2 bases and J by 3 bases, and 11 bases separated the two germline ends. The germline V gene encodes CDR1 MNHNY and CDR2 SVGAGI (reference sequence). The CDR3 DNA sequence: TGTGCCAGCAGTTACCTGACAGTAGACAATCAGCCCCAGCATTTT. Translated, it gives CASSYLTVDNQPQHF.

The chain is built from TRBV5-5 and TRBJ1-4; perhaps TRBD1 as D (5 bases). This CDR3 is built from 16 residues. V was clipped by 1 base and J by 0 bases, with 10 bases between them. From germline, CDR1 is SGHKS and CDR2 YYEKEE (reference sequence). The CDR3 is CASSLRTGATNEKLFF. CDR3 nucleotide sequence: TGTGCCAGCAGCTTGCGAACAGGTGCAACTAATGAAAAACTGTTTTTT.

The chain employs TRBV5-1 and TRBJ2-7; 8 positions match TRBD2. Germline assignment: CDR1 SGHRS and CDR2 YFSETQ. V lost 0 bases and J lost 3; bases outside the gene matches: 8. This CDR3 is built from 16 residues. DNA of the CDR3: TGCGCCAGCAGCTTGGTTATTGGTAGCGGGAACTACGAGCAGTACTTC. As protein: CASSLVIGSGNYEQYF.

The chain has TRBV12-3 or TRBV12-4 and TRBJ1-2; TRBD1 matches 7 bases. This CDR3 has 13 amino acids. The ends lost 6 bases at V and 4 bases at J; junction bases unmatched: 5. CDR3 coding DNA: TGTGCCAGCAGGGTGACAGGGACCTATGGCTACACCTTC. Protein: CASRVTGTYGYTF.

The chain has TRBV28 and TRBJ2-1; no clear D. V lost 4 bases, J lost 5 bases, and 15 bases lay in between. The germline CDR1 and CDR2 sequences are MDHEN and SYDVKM. This CDR3 region has 15 residues. This CDR3 reads CASSSPGPTDNEQFF. In DNA, the CDR3 is TGTGCCAGCAGTTCACCGGGTCCTACGGACAATGAGCAGTTCTTC.

The CDR3 DNA is TGTGCCACTTCTGCCCGGACGGGGTGGGGTGAGCAGTTCTTC. Amino acid sequence: CATSARTGWGEQFF. The V call is TRBV19, the J call TRBJ2-1; weak D call: TRBD2 (5 bases). Germline V lookup: CDR1 LNHDA, CDR2 SQIVND (reference sequence). The CDR3 is 14 residues long. Trimming pared 10 bases from V and 9 bases from J, leaving 22 bases between.

The J gene is TRBJ1-2, the V gene TRBV5-1; tentatively, D is TRBD1 (6 bases). CDR1 SGHRS and CDR2 YFSETQ come from the germline V gene. Deletions cut 1 base from V and 6 bases from J, with 10 bases between. The CDR3 runs 13 residues. The CDR3 nucleotides are TGCGCCAGCAGCTTGAACAGGGTAAATGGCTACACCTTC. Residues: CASSLNRVNGYTF.

CDR3 region: CASSVVEALNTEAFF. The CDR3 DNA is TGTGCCAGCAGCGTAGTTGAGGCTCTGAACACTGAAGCTTTCTTT. The V and J genes are TRBV9 and TRBJ1-1, with D uncertain. Germline CDR1 reads SGDLS; CDR2 reads YYNGEE. CDR3 length: 15 amino acids. Trimming took 0 bases from V and 0 from J, leaving 9 bases between them.

This chain uses TRBV6-5 with TRBJ1-6, with 7 bases lining up with TRBD1. CDR1 is MNHEY and CDR2 is SVGAGI in the germline V gene. With V trimmed by 4 bases and J by 7 bases, 4 bases remained unmatched. The CDR3 totals 14 residues. DNA of the CDR3: TGTGCCAGCAGTTCGACAGGGACAAATTCACCCCTCCACTTT. Its protein product is CASSSTGTNSPLHF.

V gene TRBV12-3 or TRBV12-4 combines with J gene TRBJ1-4; D is possibly TRBD1 (5 bases). The CDR3 has 13 amino acids. V lost 5 bases to trimming and J lost 11 bases, with 15 bases between them. CDR3 nucleotide sequence: TGTGCCAGCAGTCCCAACGGGGGGGGGAAACTGTTTTTT. Translation: CASSPNGGGKLFF.

The J gene is TRBJ1-4, the V gene TRBV24-1; 12 bases are a match to TRBD1. V shed 7 bases and J 0 bases; nucleotides not matched to a gene: 2. The CDR3 runs to 16 residues. Germline V gene lookup returns CDR1 KGHDR and CDR2 SFDVKD. The CDR3, as DNA: TGTGCCACCAGGAGGGACAGGGGGCCAACTAATGAAAAACTGTTTTTT. Translation: CATRRDRGPTNEKLFF.

The rearrangement joins TRBV6-6 to TRBJ1-4; TRBD1 aligns across 7 bases. The CDR3 loop spans 14 amino acids. Germline lookup yields CDR1 MNHNY and CDR2 SVGAGI (reference sequence). The junction had 11 bases not matched to a gene; V was cut back by 10 bases and J by 6 bases. CDR3 coding DNA: TGTGCCACCCAGACAGGGAGGAAGGATGAAAAACTGTTTTTT. This encodes CATQTGRKDEKLFF.

The chain is built from TRBV27 and TRBJ2-3; 7 nucleotides line up with TRBD2. Unmatched junction bases numbered 6, after V lost 11 bases and J lost 1 base. In germline, CDR1 is MNHEY, CDR2 SMNVEV (reference sequence). There are 13 residues in the CDR3. CDR3 protein: CASRLAGTDTQYF. In nucleotides, the CDR3 is TGTGCCTCCAGACTAGCCGGCACAGATACGCAGTATTTT.

This chain connects TRBV15 to TRBJ1-6, with TRBD1 as a possible D gene (5 bases). V lost 1 base and J lost 7, with 14 bases in between. Germline lookup yields CDR1 LNHNV and CDR2 YYDKDF (reference sequence). This CDR3 has 16 residues. The chain's CDR3 is CATSRAPGRGNSPLHF. CDR3 coding DNA: TGTGCCACCAGCAGAGCGCCAGGGCGGGGGAATTCACCCCTCCACTTT.

The rearrangement uses TRBV6-5 and TRBJ2-6; TRBD1 might be the D (5 bases). The CDR3 consists of 15 residues. Trimming left V 6 bases short and J 3 bases short, with 12 bases between. Germline CDR1 and CDR2: MNHEY and SVGAGI. CDR3 sequence (DNA): TGTGCCAGCAGCCCAGACAGAGGTGGGGCCAACGTCCTGACTTTC. This sequence encodes CASSPDRGGANVLTF.

This chain links TRBV6-2 or TRBV6-3 with TRBJ2-1, with 9 bases identical to TRBD1. This CDR3 has 16 amino acids. Germline V gene lookup returns CDR1 MNHEY and CDR2 SVGEGT. J gave up 3 bases and V 1 base, and 4 bases lay outside the gene matches. Here the CDR3 reads CASSYLDRGVYNEQFF. In DNA form, the CDR3 reads TGTGCCAGCAGTTACTTGGACAGGGGCGTCTACAATGAGCAGTTCTTC.

This chain joins TRBV18 and TRBJ2-2; D remains unclear. The germline V gene encodes CDR1 KGHSH and CDR2 LQKENI. The ends were cut back, 2 bases at V and 4 bases at J, with 8 bases in the middle. The CDR3 is 14 residues long. The CDR3: CASSPDTVTGELFF. CDR3 bases: TGTGCCAGCTCACCAGACACCGTCACCGGGGAGCTGTTTTTT.

The chain carries TRBV11-2 and TRBJ2-5; 7 bases align to TRBD2. Unmatched junction bases numbered 3, after V lost 5 bases and J lost 0 bases. This CDR3 contains 14 residues. Germline CDR1 is SGHAT and CDR2 is FQNNGV. The CDR3 nucleotides read TGTGCCAGCAGCCCAGGACTAGACCAAGAGACCCAGTACTTC. Translating gives CASSPGLDQETQYF. The entire variable domain, with the rest obtained from reference TRBV11-2 and TRBJ2-5, is as follows: EAGVAQSPRYKIIEKRQSVAFWCNPISGHATLYWYQQILGQGPKLLIQFQNNGVVDDSQLPKDRFSAERLKGVDSTLKIQPAKLEDSAVYLCASSPGLDQETQYFGPGTRLLVL.

This chain connects TRBV11-2 to TRBJ2-3; 11 bases align to TRBD1. The V gene's germline CDR1 is SGHAT and CDR2 FQNNGV. CDR3 length equals 19 residues. V gave up 5 bases and J gave up 2 bases; unmatched junction bases: 15. The CDR3, as DNA: TGTGCCAGCAGCCGCCGAACCGGGACAGGGGGTTTTACCACAGATACGCAGTATTTT. Translated, it gives CASSRRTGTGGFTTDTQYF.

V is TRBV19 and J is TRBJ2-5; 7 positions match TRBD1. The CDR3 length is 14 residues. V was pared by 4 bases and J by 3 bases, with 5 bases of the junction left unmatched. Germline V CDR1 and CDR2: LNHDA, SQIVND (reference sequence). The CDR3 DNA follows: TGTGCCAGTAGTACTCCCGGGACAGAAGAGACCCAGTACTTC. Encoded protein: CASSTPGTEETQYF.

The chain employs TRBV5-6 and TRBJ2-3; possible D gene TRBD2, 5 bases. CDR1 is SGHDT and CDR2 is YYEEEE in the germline V gene. V lost 1 base and J 6 bases, leaving 12 bases between the germline ends. The CDR3 covers 14 residues. The CDR3 region has the DNA TGTGCCAGCAGCTTGTTATTAGCGTCGGATACGCAGTATTTT. It translates to CASSLLLASDTQYF.

V usage is TRBV4-2 and J usage is TRBJ2-5, with 11 nucleotides matching TRBD2. The CDR3 is made up of 15 amino acids. CDR1 and CDR2 from the germline V gene are LGHNA and YNFKEQ. The trim removed 4 bases at V and 2 bases at J, leaving 3 bases unmatched. The CDR3 DNA is TGTGCCAGCAGCCCCGGGACTAGCGGTCAAGAGACCCAGTACTTC. Translated: CASSPGTSGQETQYF.

V and J are TRBV2 and TRBJ2-2, with 8 positions matching TRBD1. The CDR3 runs to 14 residues. Losses at the gene ends were 2 bases for V and 5 bases for J; bases not matched to a gene: 1. Germline CDR1 reads SNHLY; CDR2 reads FYNNEI. The CDR3 sequence is CASSERTGTGELFF. CDR3 DNA: TGTGCCAGCAGTGAAAGGACAGGGACCGGGGAGCTGTTTTTT.

V gene TRBV7-3 combines with J gene TRBJ2-3, with 9 bases identical to TRBD2. After removal of 6 bases from V and 3 bases from J, the junction contained 10 bases not matched to a gene. The germline V gene has CDR1 SGHTA and CDR2 FQGTGA. This CDR3 is built from 16 residues. CDR3: CASRTGAGGPTDTQYF. The DNA for the CDR3 is TGTGCCAGCAGGACCGGGGCGGGAGGGCCGACAGATACGCAGTATTTT.

The chain carries TRBV28 and TRBJ1-6; 7 nucleotides match TRBD1. The CDR3 totals 17 residues. The trim removed 7 bases at V and 0 bases at J, leaving 9 bases unmatched. Germline assignment: CDR1 MDHEN and CDR2 SYDVKM. DNA for the CDR3: TGTGCCAGCACCGCGGCAGGGGGGAGCTCCTATAATTCACCCCTCCACTTT. Its protein is CASTAAGGSSYNSPLHF.

The rearrangement joins TRBV28 to TRBJ1-1, with 9 bases lining up with TRBD1. The V gene's germline CDR1 is MDHEN and CDR2 SYDVKM. V lost 6 bases, J lost 5 bases, and 4 bases stayed unmatched. CDR3 length: 13 amino acids. CDR3 nucleotide sequence: TGTGCCAGCAGCCCTGGGACAGGGACTGAAGCTTTCTTT. It specifies CASSPGTGTEAFF. Full variable domain (rest looked up from reference TRBV28 and TRBJ1-1): DVKVTQSSRYLVKRTGEKVFLECVQDMDHENMFWYRQDPGLGLRLIYFSYDVKMKEKGDIPEGYSVSREKKERFSLILESASTNQTSMYLCASSPGTGTEAFFGQGTRLTVV.